At least ten counts were recorded for the clone carrying this T cell receptor (beta chain). Original handling: It was from reference gene primer amplification that nucleated cell counts were estimated. This table comes from immunoSEQ multiplex PCR, and its TCRdb copy is limited to in-frame clones, with some not included. The V and J calls and clone size were taken over from that table, and D and trimming were inferred from the DNA. The table has approximately 230,000 clones, roughly 83% seen once. Per germline, CDR1 LGHDT and CDR2 YNNKEL (reference sequence). V was pared by 4 bases and J by 7 bases, with 10 bases between. The CDR3 length is 12 residues. This specimen comes from a study of blood T cell repertoires in COVID-19. At the level of the study: Samples came from the United States, Italy and Spain, spanning acute and convalescent COVID-19. Nucleic acid was either cDNA or gDNA, and it came from T cells, B-cell-depleted T cells, or PBMCs.

Material: peripheral blood. The rearrangement links TRBV3-1 (or the pseudogene TRBV3-2) to TRBJ1-2; D is perhaps TRBD1 (5 bases). The TCR comes from a man older than 75 with acute or convalescent COVID-19. The CDR3 loop reads CASSPVRGGYTF. Written as DNA, the CDR3 is TGTGCCAGCAGCCCTGTAAGGGGTGGCTACACCTTC.